The source of this T cell receptor beta chain is a study of beta chain features in type 1 diabetes. General study results and limits: A greater similarity of naive, central memory and Treg TCRB repertoires was seen among patients than among healthy donors.

Comments on this clone: Antigen unknown. Other DNA sequences in this sample translate to the same CDR3.

The collection from each donor was one heparinised blood draw averaging roughly 0.11 L. Central memory, naive, regulatory and stem cell-like memory CD4+ cells were sorted by CD45RO/CCR7/CD25/CD127/CD95/CD27. Germline lookup yields CDR1 SGHTA and CDR2 FQGNSA. V was cut by 3 bases and J by 0 bases, with 5 bases left in between. The CDR3 consists of 13 residues. TCRB transcripts that were expressed got sequenced, as all of the isolated RNA had been reverse transcribed. This table comes from immunoSEQ multiplex PCR, and its TCRdb copy is limited to in-frame clones, with some not included. The repertoire holds about 160,000 clones, less than 9.5% seen once, with approximately 0.69% in the top ten.

The receptor was isolated from a man between 18 and 35 years old in good health. Specimen: central memory CD4+ T cells from blood. The V gene is TRBV7-2, the J gene TRBJ1-1; D gene ambiguous. CDR3 coding DNA: TGTGCCAGCAGCTTCCAGGTGAACACTGAAGCTTTCTTT. Its translation: CASSFQVNTEAFF.